The T cell receptor beta chain under discussion was sequenced for a study of beta chain features in type 1 diabetes. The CDR3 is 15 amino acids. Germline CDR1 and CDR2: SGHTA and FQGNSA. With V trimmed by 10 bases and J by 4 bases, 9 bases remained unmatched. Every participating donor gave one draw, a heparinised blood sample averaging about 116 mL. Sorting that relied on CD45RO/CCR7/CD25/CD127/CD95/CD27 yielded CD4+ naive, central memory, regulatory and stem cell-like memory cells. Every bit of the isolated RNA underwent reverse transcription, so sequencing read expressed TCRB transcripts. Profiled with immunoSEQ multiplex PCR; TCRdb holds only in-frame clones, not every one. There are under 250,000 clones in the sample; around a quarter occur only once, and 4% lies in the top ten.

Input material: central memory CD4+ T cells from blood. The chain joins TRBV7-2 to TRBJ2-2; 10 bases map to TRBD1. This clonotype was obtained from a man aged 25-45 years in good health. The CDR3 here is CATRDRGSGTGELFF. The CDR3 DNA reads TGTGCCACCCGGGACAGGGGTTCGGGCACCGGGGAGCTGTTTTTT. Supplemented by reference TRBV7-2 and TRBJ2-2, the full variable domain reads GAGVSQSPSNKVTEKGKDVELRCDPISGHTALYWYRQSLGQGLEFLIYFQGNSAPDKSGLPSDRFSAERTGGSVSTLTIQRTQQEDSAVYLCATRDRGSGTGELFFGEGSRLTVL.